These T cell receptor beta chains were read from a single sample in a study of control samples from healthy donors and cancer patients. The protocol was immunoSEQ multiplex PCR, while the TCRdb copy is restricted to in-frame clones and leaves out a portion. The table shows about 270,000 clones, with 82% occurring only once. Material for sequencing was PBMCs. These receptors were taken from a woman between 55 and 75 years old with lung cancer. Both conserved end residues are part of each CDR3. A D gene is named only where the DNA matches it firmly. Where a row states a size, it is once, few, many or the class of an expanded clone; other rows omit it.

TRBV24-1	.	TRBJ2-2	.	TGTGCCACCAGTCTCGCCAACACCGGGGAGCTGTTTTTT	CATSLANTGELFF
TRBV5-4	TRBD2	TRBJ2-5	.	TGTGCCAGCAGCTTGGGTCACTCTACTAGCGGGAGAAAGACCCAGTACTTC	CASSLGHSTSGRKTQYF
TRBV18	.	TRBJ1-4	once	TGTGCCAGCTCACCAGAAGTGCGCATTAATGAAAAACTGTTTTTT	CASSPEVRINEKLFF
TRBV6-5	TRBD1	TRBJ1-3	.	TGTGCCACAATAGGGACAGCTGGAAACACCATATATTTT	CATIGTAGNTIYF
TRBV3-1/TRBV3-2	.	TRBJ2-2	.	TGTGCCAGCAAGGCGGGTTGGGACGGGGAGCTGTTTTTT	CASKAGWDGELFF
TRBV6-4	TRBD2	TRBJ2-2	once	TGTGCCAGCATACAAACTAGCGGGAGCGGCGGGGAGCTGTTTTTT	CASIQTSGSGGELFF
TRBV29-1	.	TRBJ1-2	once	TGCAGCGTAAACAGGGATTATGGCTACACCTTC	CSVNRDYGYTF
TRBV5-1	TRBD1	TRBJ2-2	few	TGCGCCAGCAGCTTACCGAAGGACAGGGGGGATGCCGGGGAGCTGTTTTTT	CASSLPKDRGDAGELFF
TRBV24-1	TRBD2	TRBJ2-1	.	TGTGCCACCAGTGATTCGACTAGCGGGAGCATTCAGTTCTTC	CATSDSTSGSIQFF
TRBV27	.	TRBJ1-2	.	TGTGCCAGCAGTTTGGGTGGAAACTATGGCTACACCTTC	CASSLGGNYGYTF
TRBV10-3	.	TRBJ1-5	.	TGTGCCATCAGCAGGGACGCTAGCAATCAGCCCCAGCATTTT	CAISRDASNQPQHF
TRBV27	TRBD2	TRBJ2-2	.	TGTGCCAGCAGTTCCAGGACTAGCGGGGGATACTACACCGGGGAGCTGTTTTTT	CASSSRTSGGYYTGELFF
TRBV7-9	.	TRBJ1-6	.	TGTGCCAGCAGCTTAGGCAGCACCTATTCACCCCTCCACTTT	CASSLGSTYSPLHF
TRBV7-9	.	TRBJ1-2	.	TGTGCCAGCAGCTATCAATTCGGGACAACGGCTGGCTACACCTTC	CASSYQFGTTAGYTF
TRBV2	TRBD1	TRBJ1-1	.	TGTGCCGGCCTGCCGGGACAGGGATACACTGAAGCTTTCTTT	CAGLPGQGYTEAFF
TRBV18	.	TRBJ2-2	.	TGTGCCAGCTCACCACTATACCCCGGGGAGCTGTTTTTT	CASSPLYPGELFF
TRBV6-2/TRBV6-3	.	TRBJ1-5	.	TGTGCCAGCAGTTCCCGGAACAATCAGCCCCAGCATTTT	CASSSRNNQPQHF
TRBV3-1/TRBV3-2	.	TRBJ2-3	once	TGTGCCAGCAGCCGAGGGGATTATCGAGATACGCAGTATTTT	CASSRGDYRDTQYF
TRBV19	TRBD1	TRBJ2-2	.	TGTGCCAGTAGCCTACAGGGGTACACCGGGGAGCTGTTTTTT	CASSLQGYTGELFF
TRBV18	TRBD2	TRBJ2-3	.	TGTGCCAGCTCACCAGTCCCGGGACTAAGAGATACGCAGTATTTT	CASSPVPGLRDTQYF
TRBV27	.	TRBJ1-5	.	TGTGCCAGCAGTTTGATGGCGCAAGGCAATCAGCCCCAGCATTTT	CASSLMAQGNQPQHF
TRBV5-1	TRBD1	TRBJ2-7	.	TGCGCCAGCAGTGGGGGACAGGGTGGAGAGCAGTACTTC	CASSGGQGGEQYF
TRBV5-4	.	TRBJ2-5	few	TGTGCCAGCAGCCCCGGTTCGGGGACCCAGTACTTC	CASSPGSGTQYF
TRBV5-1	TRBD2	TRBJ2-6	.	TGCGCCAGCAGCTGGGGCGGGGGGTCTTCTGGGGCCAACGTCCTGACTTTC	CASSWGGGSSGANVLTF
TRBV4-1	TRBD2	TRBJ2-7	.	TGCGCCAGCAGCCTTTGGACTAGCGGGGGCCAGACCTACGAGCAGTACTTC	CASSLWTSGGQTYEQYF
TRBV5-4	.	TRBJ1-1	.	TGTGCCAGCAGGCGGGGGGGGCAGGTGAACACTGAAGCTTTCTTT	CASRRGGQVNTEAFF
TRBV29-1	.	TRBJ2-7	.	TGCAGCGTTTCCCGGACACTCTCCTACGAGCAGTACTTC	CSVSRTLSYEQYF
TRBV5-1	.	TRBJ2-2	.	TGCGCCAGCAGCCCCGGGACCGCGAACACCGGGGAGCTGTTTTTT	CASSPGTANTGELFF
TRBV5-5	TRBD1	TRBJ2-2	.	TGTGCCAGCAGCTTGGCGACAGGGGGTACCGGGGAGCTGTTTTTT	CASSLATGGTGELFF
TRBV7-2	TRBD2	TRBJ2-3	.	TGTGCCAGCAGGGCTAGCGGGATAGATACGCAGTATTTT	CASRASGIDTQYF
TRBV6-1	.	TRBJ2-5	once	TGTGCCAGCAGTGAAGCGCGGTACGATTCGGACAGGACCCAGTACTTC	CASSEARYDSDRTQYF
TRBV20-1	.	TRBJ1-6	.	TGCAGTGCTAGTCTAGGGGCAGGTTCACCCCTCCACTTT	CSASLGAGSPLHF
TRBV5-1	.	TRBJ2-7	.	TGCGCCAGCAGCTTGAGGTCGGACATACCCTACGAGCAGTACTTC	CASSLRSDIPYEQYF
TRBV5-1	.	TRBJ1-2	.	TGCGCCAGCAGCCCCGGGACATGGATGGGCTACACCTTC	CASSPGTWMGYTF
TRBV27	.	TRBJ2-7	.	TGTGCCAGCAGTTTCGGGGCAGGGCAGTCCTACGAGCAGTACTTC	CASSFGAGQSYEQYF
TRBV5-1	.	TRBJ1-4	.	TGCGCCAGCAGCTTGGCCGCAGGATTAGCTAATGAAAAACTGTTTTTT	CASSLAAGLANEKLFF
TRBV7-6	.	TRBJ2-2	.	TGTGCCAGCAGCCCGTACAGGAGGACGAACACCGGGGAGCTGTTTTTT	CASSPYRRTNTGELFF
TRBV14	TRBD2	TRBJ2-1	.	TGTGCCAGCAGCCAAATATTGACTAGCGGGAAAAAGCAGTTCTTC	CASSQILTSGKKQFF
TRBV4-1	.	TRBJ2-1	.	TGCGCCAGCAGCGACAGGCAAAGCTCCTACAATGAGCAGTTCTTC	CASSDRQSSYNEQFF
TRBV2	TRBD1	TRBJ2-7	.	TGTGCCAGTGAACGGACAGGCTTCGGCGAGCAGTACTTC	CASERTGFGEQYF
TRBV7-7	.	TRBJ2-3	.	TGTGCCAGCAGCTTAGGAGAGGCGAGCACAGATACGCAGTATTTT	CASSLGEASTDTQYF
TRBV2	TRBD2	TRBJ2-7	.	TGTGCCAGCTCGAGACTAGCGGGAGACGGTGAGCAGTACTTC	CASSRLAGDGEQYF
TRBV7-9	.	TRBJ2-7	once	TGTGCCAGCAGCTTAGGGGTACAGGGAGACTACGAGCAGTACTTC	CASSLGVQGDYEQYF
TRBV18	.	TRBJ1-5	.	TGTGCCAGCTCACCTAATACAGGGCTTAATCAGCCCCAGCATTTT	CASSPNTGLNQPQHF
TRBV29-1	.	TRBJ1-3	few	TGCAGCGTTGATGGCAGCTCTGGAAACACCATATATTTT	CSVDGSSGNTIYF
TRBV5-1	.	TRBJ1-6	.	TGCGCCAGCAGCCCCATGGGCTCCTATAATTCACCCCTCCACTTT	CASSPMGSYNSPLHF
TRBV12-3/TRBV12-4	.	TRBJ2-7	few	TGTGCCTCGTCACGGAGATCCTACGAGCAGTACTTC	CASSRRSYEQYF
TRBV11-2	.	TRBJ2-5	.	TGTGCCAGCAGCGGGTCGGCCGGGCGAGAGACCCAGTACTTC	CASSGSAGRETQYF
TRBV11-3	TRBD2	TRBJ2-1	few	TGTGCCAGCAGCTTAAGGGGGAGGTCTAGCGGGCCTTCTCGGTTCTTC	CASSLRGRSSGPSRFF
TRBV29-1	.	TRBJ1-1	.	TGCAGCGTGGGGCCCGGGTCAGAAGCTTTCTTT	CSVGPGSEAFF
TRBV5-1	TRBD2	TRBJ2-7	.	TGCGCCAGCAGCTTGGGTCTAGCGGGGGCCCACTACGAGCAGTACTTC	CASSLGLAGAHYEQYF
TRBV6-5	.	TRBJ2-4	.	TGTGCCAGCAGTCCCCCCGGTCGAGGAAACATTCAGTACTTC	CASSPPGRGNIQYF
TRBV5-1	.	TRBJ2-3	.	TGCGCCAGCAGCTTGCAGGGCACAGATACGCAGTATTTT	CASSLQGTDTQYF